The table lists the clone carrying this TCR beta chain with many counts. Its antigen is unidentified. This specimen belongs to a study of T cells after yellow fever vaccination. The study, taken as a whole, reports: In post-booster samples, most primary-vaccination clones reappeared (about 97% CD4, nearly 90% CD8). From the bulk population, abundant clonotypes could contaminate and appear within FACS-sorted repertoires.

The CDR3 runs 16 residues. V was cut by 4 bases and J by 6 bases, with 19 bases left in between. Germline V CDR1 and CDR2: SGHTA, FQGNSA. MiXCR was run by TCRdb on the 5' RACE reads, yielding one entry per CDR3 protein. This table has 25,000 to 35,000 distinct CDR3 sequences, about 4.4% appearing once. The J gene is TRBJ2-1, the V gene TRBV7-2; D may be TRBD2 (6 bases). The source is a man younger than 40 who received the YFV17D yellow fever vaccine. The sequencing here drew on CD8+ T cells sorted from PBMCs, taken 5 days after the yellow fever booster vaccination. The CDR3 DNA follows: TGTGCCAGCAGCTACGGCTCCGGGACTCACACCAATGAGCAGTTCTTC. This sequence encodes CASSYGSGTHTNEQFF.